Below, 23 T cell receptor beta chains from the same sample are listed, as sequenced in a study of breast tumors, draining lymph nodes, adjacent tissues. MiXCR was run by TCRdb on the multiplex PCR reads, yielding one entry per CDR3 protein. Of some 250,000 distinct CDR3 sequences in the sample, around 35% were seen once. Axillary draining lymph nodes of breast cancer patients supplied the node samples. Specimen: axillary lymph node tissue. The receptors come from a female donor with breast cancer. Some clones in this sample may be carry-over from other donors' samples.

This sequence joins TRBV3-1 and TRBJ2-2, with D possibly TRBD1 on 5 matching bases. The CDR3 sequence is 16 residues long. Germline V gives CDR1 LGHDT, CDR2 YNNKEL (reference sequence). Trimming removed 4 bases from V and 8 bases from J, with 20 bases in between. In DNA form, the CDR3 reads TGTGCCAGCAGCCCCTCCTCAGGACAATTTTTTGGGGAGCTGTTTTTT. Encoded protein: CASSPSSGQFFGELFF.

This clonotype came up many times. V gene TRBV7-2 combines with J gene TRBJ2-7, with 9 bases fitting TRBD2. Germline loops: CDR1 SGHTA, CDR2 FQGNSA. With 1 base clipped from V and 9 bases from J, the junction kept 7 bases outside the gene matches. This CDR3 comprises 14 residues. The CDR3 DNA sequence: TGTGCCAGCAGCTTAGAAGGGCTAGCGGGATGGCAGTACTTC. Amino acid sequence: CASSLEGLAGWQYF.

This clonotype has ten or more counts. V is TRBV27 and J is TRBJ2-3, with 11 bases identical to TRBD2. CDR3 length: 15 amino acids. After removal of 5 bases from V and 3 bases from J, the junction contained 4 bases not matched to a gene. CDR1 and CDR2 (germline): MNHEY, SMNVEV (reference sequence). As DNA, the CDR3 is TGTGCCAGCAGTCACACTAGCGGGGGAACAGATACGCAGTATTTT. It yields the protein CASSHTSGGTDTQYF.

This clonotype was detected many times. The chain couples TRBV5-1 to TRBJ1-2; D uncertain. Germline lookup yields CDR1 SGHRS and CDR2 YFSETQ. This CDR3 is 14 amino acids long. V was shortened by 0 bases and J by 4 bases, with 10 bases between the two germline ends. The chain's CDR3 is CASSLADPLYGYTF. CDR3 in DNA: TGCGCCAGCAGCTTGGCCGACCCACTCTATGGCTACACCTTC.

This clonotype was counted ten times or more. The chain employs TRBV10-3 and TRBJ2-7, with 11 bases identical to TRBD1. The CDR3 is 18 amino acids. Per the germline V gene, CDR1 is ENHRY and CDR2 is SYGVKD. V shed 7 bases and J 4 bases; nucleotides not matched to a gene: 18. This CDR3 is CAIKGQGASSGPSYEQYF. The CDR3 DNA is TGTGCCATCAAAGGACAGGGGGCAAGTAGCGGGCCCTCGTACGAGCAGTACTTC.

This clonotype occurred many times. The rearrangement links TRBV12-3 or TRBV12-4 to TRBJ2-1, with 8 bases lining up with TRBD2. This CDR3 is 16 amino acids long. J was trimmed by 2 bases and V by 6 bases; bases with no gene match: 9. CDR3 DNA sequence: TGTGCCAGCAGCTCTGGTGGTAGCGGGACCTACAATGAGCAGTTCTTC. As protein: CASSSGGSGTYNEQFF.

The chain is built from TRBV7-8 and TRBJ2-7; D perhaps matches TRBD1 (6 bases). V was clipped by 6 bases and J by 2 bases, with 23 bases between them. The CDR3 length is 17 residues. Germline CDR1 reads SGHVS; CDR2 reads FQNEAQ. The CDR3 spells CASSSRLVRTAPYEQYF. The CDR3 bases are TGTGCCAGCAGTTCCCGTCTGGTCCGGACAGCACCCTACGAGCAGTACTTC.

About this clonotype: One end of the junction does not line up with germline, which may come from a read error. J is TRBJ1-2 and V is TRBV6-5, with D maybe TRBD1 (6 bases). This CDR3 is built from 14 residues. Germline V gene lookup returns CDR1 MNHEY and CDR2 SVGAGI. The CDR3 DNA follows: TGTGCCAGCAGTCACTCTACAGGGAGGTATGGCTACACCTTC. As protein: CASSHSTGRYGYTF.

A word on this clonotype: A much larger clone lies a single base off, so this may be a read error. The CDR3 DNA reads as TGTGCCAGCAAGGGACAGGGGGATGAAAAACTGTCTTTT. Residues: CASKGQGDEKLSF. The chain carries TRBV2 and TRBJ1-4, with TRBD1 identical over 11 bases. Germline CDR1 SNHLY, CDR2 FYNNEI. CDR3 size: 13 residues.

To note about this clonotype: As the CDR3 is not closed by the conserved phenylalanine or tryptophan, this likely results from a read error. The chain combines TRBV11-2 with TRBJ2-7; TRBD1 might be the D (6 bases). From germline, CDR1 is SGHAT and CDR2 FQNNGV. The CDR3 is 14 residues long. The germline V and J ends were trimmed by 4 bases and 5 bases, with 15 bases remaining between them. Written as DNA, the CDR3 is TGTGCCAGCAGCTACGGACAGAACACCGACGAGCAGTACTAC. Translation gives CASSYGQNTDEQYY.

This sequence joins TRBV20-1 and TRBJ2-1; D tentatively fits TRBD1 or TRBD2 (7 bases each). The germline V and J ends were trimmed by 0 bases and 8 bases, with 23 bases remaining between them. There are 17 residues in the CDR3. CDR1 is DFQATT and CDR2 is SNEGSKA in the germline V gene (reference sequence). The CDR3 is CSARDIDRATGGHEQFF. The CDR3 DNA reads as TGCAGTGCTAGAGATATCGACAGGGCTACCGGGGGGCATGAGCAGTTCTTC.

A few counts support this clonotype. The chain employs TRBV12-5 and TRBJ2-7; a possible D gene is TRBD2 (6 bases). Germline values: CDR1 LGHNT, CDR2 FRNRAP. The CDR3 spans 12 residues. This CDR3 is CASSWGGYEQYF. The CDR3 DNA sequence: TGTGCCAGCAGTTGGGGAGGATACGAGCAGTACTTC.

The chain is built from TRBV25-1 and TRBJ2-3, with 12 bases lining up with TRBD1. V lost 3 bases, J lost 4 bases, and 8 bases stayed unmatched. This CDR3 contains 17 residues. Germline V gene sequence: CDR1 MGHDK, CDR2 SYGVNS. DNA of the CDR3: TGTGCCAGCAGTGAGAGAACCGGGACAGGGGGCGCAGATACGCAGTATTTT. The encoded protein is CASSERTGTGGADTQYF.

The chain combines TRBV5-1 with TRBJ2-1, with a tentative D call TRBD2 (6 bases). V was trimmed by 4 bases and J by 6 bases, leaving 17 bases between them. Germline CDR1 and CDR2: SGHRS and YFSETQ. This CDR3 has 15 amino acids. The CDR3 sequence is CASSLRDPGGNEQFF. In nucleotides, the CDR3 is TGCGCCAGCAGCCTAAGGGACCCCGGGGGCAATGAGCAGTTCTTC. The full variable domain, completed using reference TRBV5-1 and TRBJ2-1, is KAGVTQTPRYLIKTRGQQVTLSCSPISGHRSVSWYQQTPGQGLQFLFEYFSETQRNKGNFPGRFSGRQFSNSRSEMNVSTLELGDSALYLCASSLRDPGGNEQFFGPGTRLTVL.

This clonotype was counted at least ten times. The genes are TRBV16 and TRBJ2-6; D assignment may be TRBD1 or TRBD2 (5 bases each). The CDR3 spans 18 residues. The V gene lost 4 bases and the J gene lost 2 bases, with 18 bases spanning the gap. Germline V gives CDR1 KGHSY, CDR2 FQNENV. CDR3 DNA sequence: TGTGCCAGCAGCCCCCGGGGCGTTGCAGTAACTGGGGCCAACGTCCTGACTTTC. Translated, it gives CASSPRGVAVTGANVLTF.

The genes are TRBV29-1 and TRBJ1-1; D is uncertain. V was cut by 2 bases and J by 6 bases, with 10 bases left in between. Germline values: CDR1 SQVTM, CDR2 ANQGSEA. The CDR3 has 12 residues. CDR3 DNA: TGCAGCGTTGAATATGGGATCTCTGAAGCTTTCTTT. Its protein is CSVEYGISEAFF.

About this clonotype itself: This may come from a read error, since a much larger clone is one base off. The conserved phenylalanine or tryptophan is not found at the CDR3 terminus, so this likely reflects a read error. The chain links TRBV7-2 to TRBJ2-5; no reliable D call. Trimming took 5 bases from V and 2 from J, leaving 12 bases between them. CDR1 and CDR2 (germline): SGHTA, FQGNSA. The CDR3 totals 14 residues. CDR3 sequence reads: CASSPRRGQETQYL. The CDR3 region has the DNA TGTGCCAGCAGCCCGAGGCGTGGGCAAGAGACCCAGTACCTC.

This clonotype was detected many times. One junction end disagrees with the germline gene, perhaps due to a read error. The rearrangement links TRBV19 to TRBJ1-4, with 9 positions matching TRBD1. Germline CDR1 LNHDA, CDR2 SQIVND (reference sequence). The CDR3 covers 12 residues. The CDR3 DNA is TGTGCCAGTAGTATCCGGGACAGGGTCGTTCTTTTT. Amino acid sequence: CASSIRDRVVLF.

This clonotype was counted between two and nine times. The chain combines TRBV20-1 with TRBJ2-7, with no clear D. V gave up 0 bases and J gave up 2 bases, with 23 bases separating them. Germline V gene sequence: CDR1 DFQATT, CDR2 SNEGSKA (reference sequence). The CDR3 extends over 18 amino acids. The DNA for the CDR3 is TGCAGTGCTAGAGATAGTGCCCTAGGACCGATCAAGCCCTACGAGCAGTACTTC. Its translation is CSARDSALGPIKPYEQYF.

This clonotype has at least ten counts. This chain joins TRBV5-6 and TRBJ1-3; 9 nucleotides match TRBD1. From germline, CDR1 is SGHDT and CDR2 YYEEEE. This CDR3 contains 18 residues. The V gene end was trimmed by 1 base and the J gene end by 0 bases; junction bases not matched to a gene: 8. CDR3 sequence reads: CASSLKERGQGSGNTIYF. The CDR3 DNA sequence: TGTGCCAGCAGCTTGAAGGAGCGGGGACAGGGCTCTGGAAACACCATATATTTT.

The V call is TRBV2, the J call TRBJ2-7; 11 nucleotides align to TRBD1. CDR1 is SNHLY and CDR2 is FYNNEI in the germline V gene. The CDR3 length is 14 residues. The V and J ends lost 6 bases and 2 bases, in that order; junction bases with no gene match: 3. In DNA form, the CDR3 reads TGTGCCAGCAGCGGGACAGGGGGGACCTACGAGCAGTACTTC. It codes for CASSGTGGTYEQYF.

This clonotype was detected ten times or more. In DNA, the CDR3 is TGTGCCAGCAGCTTAGTTTCGGGAGGGCCACATGAGCAGTTCTTC. Translated: CASSLVSGGPHEQFF. The gene calls are TRBV11-1 and TRBJ2-1; 8 nucleotides line up with TRBD2. In germline, CDR1 is SGHAT, CDR2 FQDESV (reference sequence). This CDR3 contains 15 residues. V lost 1 base and J lost 8; bases outside the gene matches: 7.

In this sample, this clonotype turned up many times. V is TRBV2 and J is TRBJ1-3; D remains unclear. Per germline, CDR1 SNHLY and CDR2 FYNNEI. Trimming cost V 8 bases and J 1 base, with 12 bases left between them. This CDR3 contains 14 residues. The CDR3 bases are TGTGCCAGCTGGTCTTCTTTTTCTGGAAACACCATATATTTT. Its translation: CASWSSFSGNTIYF.